One and the same sample provided the 16 T cell receptor beta chains below, sequenced in a study of control samples from healthy donors and cancer patients (dated by TCRdb to about 2020). The library was generated by the immunoSEQ multiplex PCR assay. TCRdb limited this immuneACCESS table to in-frame rearrangements with V and J called. A share of clones is missing; checked studies link under half to unresolved V genes, and the rest is unexplained. This sample has more than 65,000 clones in its table, and 75% to 85% of those were observed once. The ten largest clones capture roughly 14% of the sample. The sample comprised blood. The receptors shown here come from a man between 60 and 75 years old in good health.

As DNA, the CDR3 is TGCAGTGCTAGTGGCGGGAGAAGAGCCTACGAGCAGTACTTC. It is translated as CSASGGRRAYEQYF. The V gene is TRBV20-1, the J gene TRBJ2-7; 7 positions agree with TRBD2. Per germline, CDR1 DFQATT and CDR2 SNEGSKA (reference sequence). The J segment lost 2 bases and the V segment lost 3 bases, leaving 7 bases of the junction unmatched. This CDR3 is 14 amino acids long.

The chain carries TRBV6-5 and TRBJ2-6, with a tentative D call TRBD1 (6 bases). The V and J ends lost 7 bases and 1 base respectively, with 11 bases between them. The CDR3 runs 15 residues. Germline CDR1 is MNHEY and CDR2 is SVGAGI. In DNA, the CDR3 is TGTGCCAGCAATAAACAGGGTTCTGGGGCCAACGTCCTGACTTTC. Protein product: CASNKQGSGANVLTF.

The V and J genes are TRBV3-1 (or the pseudogene TRBV3-2) and TRBJ1-5, with no clear D. Germline-derived CDR1 and CDR2 are LGHDT and YNNKEL (reference sequence). The CDR3 totals 16 residues. The germline V and J ends were trimmed by 0 bases and 2 bases, with 11 bases remaining between them. The CDR3 bases are TGTGCCAGCAGCCAAGACGTCGACGGGGGCAATCAGCCCCAGCATTTT. Its translation: CASSQDVDGGNQPQHF.

In its sample, this clone was seen a few times. Other nucleotide sequences from this sample produce the same CDR3. The DNA for the CDR3 is TGCGCCAGCAGCCAAGAGGGACAGGGAACCTACGAGCAGTACTTC. Amino acid sequence: CASSQEGQGTYEQYF. This chain uses TRBV4-1 with TRBJ2-7; 9 positions match TRBD1. The CDR3 extends over 15 amino acids. With V trimmed by 0 bases and J by 2 bases, 2 bases remained unmatched. The germline CDR1 and CDR2 sequences are MGHRA and YSYEKL.

This chain connects TRBV7-2 to TRBJ2-2; D gene uncertain. Between the trimmed V and J ends, which lost 1 base and 1 base, there was a span of 7 bases. This CDR3 spans 15 amino acids. Germline values: CDR1 SGHTA, CDR2 FQGNSA. The CDR3, as DNA: TGTGCCAGCAGCTTAGGGTCCATGAACACCGGGGAGCTGTTTTTT. This translates into CASSLGSMNTGELFF.

This clone was detected a few times. The chain employs TRBV2 and TRBJ2-1; no clear D gene. The CDR3 spans 13 residues. The germline CDR1 and CDR2 sequences are SNHLY and FYNNEI. The V and J ends lost 4 bases and 5 bases respectively, with 9 bases between them. The CDR3 is CASSVVRDNEQFF. In nucleotides, the CDR3 is TGTGCCAGCAGTGTGGTTAGAGACAATGAGCAGTTCTTC.

This chain links TRBV18 with TRBJ1-5; D is ambiguous. Germline V gives CDR1 KGHSH, CDR2 LQKENI. CDR3 length equals 14 residues. The germline V and J ends were trimmed by 4 bases and 4 bases, with 11 bases remaining between them. CDR3 protein: CASSRREKNQPQHF. The CDR3 nucleotides are TGTGCCAGCTCACGAAGAGAGAAGAATCAGCCCCAGCATTTT.

The rearrangement joins TRBV5-4 to TRBJ2-5; 7 bases line up with TRBD1. Germline-derived CDR1 and CDR2 are SGHNT and YYREEE (reference sequence). The CDR3 is made up of 15 amino acids. With 4 bases clipped from V and 9 bases from J, the junction kept 15 bases outside the gene matches. CDR3 in DNA: TGTGCCAGCAGCCGCGAGGGACAGCTCAATTCGGCCCAGTACTTC. This encodes CASSREGQLNSAQYF.

This clone has more than one count but fewer than ten. The gene calls are TRBV2 and TRBJ1-3; D might be TRBD1 (5 bases). The CDR3 has 12 residues. Trimming removed 6 bases from V and 5 bases from J, with 8 bases in between. Germline V gene lookup returns CDR1 SNHLY and CDR2 FYNNEI. CDR3 nucleotide sequence: TGTGCCAGCAGCCCAGGGAGAAACACCATATATTTT. The encoded protein is CASSPGRNTIYF.

The rearrangement links TRBV9 to TRBJ2-7; D is unresolved. The V end lost 0 bases, the J end lost 0 bases, and 7 bases lay between the germline ends. Per germline, CDR1 SGDLS and CDR2 YYNGEE. This CDR3 has 14 amino acids. CDR3 in DNA: TGTGCCAGCAGCGTAGACTTTGGCTCCTACGAGCAGTACTTC. Encoded protein: CASSVDFGSYEQYF. The full variable domain, its missing parts supplied by reference TRBV9 and TRBJ2-7, is DSGVTQTPKHLITATGQRVTLRCSPRSGDLSVYWYQQSLDQGLQFLIQYYNGEERAKGNILERFSAQQFPDLHSELNLSSLELGDSALYFCASSVDFGSYEQYFGPGTRLTVT.

This clone was seen once. The chain carries TRBV11-2 and TRBJ2-2; 8 positions match TRBD2. The CDR3 is 15 amino acids. Germline V gene data show CDR1 as SGHAT and CDR2 as FQNNGV. Losses at the gene ends were 5 bases for V and 4 bases for J; bases not matched to a gene: 6. As DNA, the CDR3 is TGTGCCAGCAGCACACTAGCGGAGTTCACCGGGGAGCTGTTTTTT. It encodes CASSTLAEFTGELFF.

This chain uses TRBV5-1 with TRBJ2-5; D not certain. The CDR3 sequence is 14 residues long. Germline V CDR1 and CDR2: SGHRS, YFSETQ. Trimming cost V 0 bases and J 2 bases, with 8 bases left between them. CDR3 sequence (DNA): TGCGCCAGCAGCTTGGGACGAGTACAAGAGACCCAGTACTTC. It is translated as CASSLGRVQETQYF.

The rearrangement joins TRBV27 to TRBJ1-2; D unclear. Per germline, CDR1 MNHEY and CDR2 SMNVEV (reference sequence). V lost 0 bases and J 5 bases, leaving 7 bases between the germline ends. The CDR3 contains 13 residues. The CDR3 DNA sequence: TGTGCCAGCAGTTTATCCCGCAGTTATGGCTACACCTTC. Translation: CASSLSRSYGYTF.

The chain combines TRBV16 with TRBJ1-1; tentatively, D is TRBD1 (6 bases). The V gene's germline CDR1 is KGHSY and CDR2 FQNENV. The CDR3 sequence is 15 residues long. V lost 4 bases, J lost 5 bases, and 17 bases lay in between. The CDR3 DNA is TGTGCCAGCAGCCCTCTGGGACAATGGGATACTGAAGCTTTCTTT. It codes for CASSPLGQWDTEAFF.

This sequence joins TRBV14 and TRBJ2-7; 11 bases match TRBD2. The trim removed 1 base at V and 2 bases at J, leaving 7 bases unmatched. Germline CDR1 SGHDN, CDR2 FVKESK. The CDR3 is 17 residues long. In DNA, the CDR3 is TGTGCCAGCAGCCAAGTCCTAGCGGGAGGCCCTACCTACGAGCAGTACTTC. Its protein product is CASSQVLAGGPTYEQYF.

The V and J genes are TRBV19 and TRBJ1-2; D gene uncertain. This CDR3 is 11 amino acids long. Germline V gene lookup returns CDR1 LNHDA and CDR2 SQIVND (reference sequence). V dropped 5 bases and J dropped 3 bases, with 4 bases sitting between them. The CDR3 loop reads CASSEDYGYTF. CDR3 nucleotides: TGTGCCAGTAGTGAGGACTATGGCTACACCTTC.